This T cell receptor beta chain derives from a study of blood T cell repertoires in COVID-19. In the study overall: Collection of acute and convalescent COVID-19 samples took place in the United States, Italy and Spain. The cDNA or gDNA used as material had been derived from T cells, B-cell-depleted T cells, or PBMCs.

The authors' processing: Using reference gene primer amplification, nucleated cell counts were estimated. Sequencing used immunoSEQ multiplex PCR; TCRdb keeps in-frame clones, though not all of them. V, J and clone size are taken as reported in that table, and D and trimming were inferred from the DNA itself. The sample records a few hundred thousand clones, over 65% being singletons. V shed 4 bases and J shed 4 bases, with 17 bases lying between them. There are 15 residues in the CDR3. Germline-derived CDR1 and CDR2 are SGHDT and YYEEEE. This clonotype was obtained from a man between 60 and 75 years old who had recovered from COVID-19. The rearrangement uses TRBV5-6 and TRBJ2-5, with D perhaps matching TRBD1 (6 bases). Sequencing was performed on peripheral blood. CDR3 region: CASSPRGGRGETQYF. CDR3 DNA sequence: TGTGCCAGCAGCCCCCGAGGGGGAAGAGGAGAGACCCAGTACTTC.